What follows are 20 T cell receptor beta chains derived from one specimen sequenced in a study of T cells in Graves' hyperthyroidism and ophthalmopathy (dated by TCRdb to about 2019). The protocol used for the library was multiplex PCR. TCRdb records Illumina HiSeq 2000 as the sequencer. The TCR beta CDR3 regions were amplified from RNA transcripts. A first-round RT-PCR of the TCR CDR3 used the HTBI primer set with the Qiagen OneStep RT-PCR kit. TCRdb trimmed the raw reads at Q25, called clones with MiXCR and kept productive beta chains. Duplicate CDR3 protein sequences are folded into a single record with the most common DNA and genes. This sample gives around 690,000 distinct CDR3 sequences in total; around a sixth of them show up just once. The ten largest clones capture 15% to 18% of the sample. Sequenced material: blood. Receptors were obtained from a man aged 45-65 years with Graves' hyperthyroidism.

The gene calls are TRBV28 and TRBJ1-5; a possible D gene is TRBD1 (6 bases). Trimming stripped 10 bases from V and 4 bases from J, with 14 bases between. This CDR3 contains 13 residues. CDR1 and CDR2 from the germline V gene are MDHEN and SYDVKM. DNA of the CDR3: TGTGCCATATCTAGGGGGGCGAATCAGCCCCAGCATTTT. This sequence encodes CAISRGANQPQHF.

This clonotype has a count of ten or more. This chain links TRBV7-8 with TRBJ2-3, with TRBD2 identical over 8 bases. The CDR3 is 14 residues long. Per germline, CDR1 SGHVS and CDR2 FQNEAQ. V gave up 5 bases and J gave up 4 bases; unmatched junction bases: 5. Written as DNA, the CDR3 is TGTGCCAGCAGCCTGGGACTAGACCCAGATACGCAGTATTTT. Protein sequence: CASSLGLDPDTQYF.

The chain combines TRBV29-1 with TRBJ2-3; possibly TRBD1 for D (6 bases). Germline V CDR1 and CDR2: SQVTM, ANQGSEA. The CDR3 covers 14 residues. V lost 5 bases and J 0 bases, leaving 12 bases between the germline ends. The CDR3: CSVIGTSSTDTQYF. DNA of the CDR3: TGCAGCGTTATCGGGACATCTAGCACAGATACGCAGTATTTT.

At least ten counts were recorded for this clonotype. The chain links TRBV12-3 or TRBV12-4 to TRBJ1-5, with D possibly matching TRBD1 (5 bases). CDR3 length equals 16 residues. Trimming took off 1 base at V and 7 bases at J, with 17 bases between the two ends. The CDR3 DNA follows: TGTGCCAGCAGTTTAGGATTGTGGCAGGGCGGGCAGCCCCAGCATTTT. It yields the protein CASSLGLWQGGQPQHF.

This clonotype was detected a few times. This chain joins TRBV2 and TRBJ1-5; D call uncertain. The V gene lost 6 bases and the J gene lost 2 bases, with 14 bases spanning the gap. Germline CDR1 reads SNHLY; CDR2 reads FYNNEI. The CDR3 has 15 amino acids. The DNA of the CDR3 is TGTGCCAGCAGCGGACTCTTGTCGGGCAATCAGCCCCAGCATTTT. Its protein is CASSGLLSGNQPQHF.

This clonotype was found many times. The V and J genes are TRBV12-3 or TRBV12-4 and TRBJ2-7; no definite D call. This CDR3 region has 15 residues. V lost 6 bases and J lost 2, with 17 bases in between. For the CDR3, the DNA is TGTGCCAGCAGGATAGGACCGATCGAAACCTACGAGCAGTACTTC. It encodes CASRIGPIETYEQYF.

There are a few counts of this clonotype. The J gene is TRBJ2-1, the V gene TRBV6-2 or TRBV6-3; possible D gene TRBD1, 5 bases. This CDR3 is built from 17 residues. V dropped 0 bases and J dropped 1 base, with 13 bases sitting between them. The V gene's germline CDR1 is MNHEY and CDR2 SVGEGT. Here the CDR3 reads CASSYSRQPGSYNEQFF. The CDR3 bases are TGTGCCAGCAGTTACTCGAGACAGCCAGGGTCCTACAATGAGCAGTTCTTC.

This clonotype came up many times. V and J are TRBV18 and TRBJ1-1; TRBD1 matches 9 bases. Germline V gene sequence: CDR1 KGHSH, CDR2 LQKENI. The trim removed 8 bases at V and 5 bases at J, leaving 6 bases unmatched. The CDR3 consists of 13 residues. The CDR3: CASSPTGGTEAFF. In DNA, the CDR3 is TGTGCCAGCAGTCCGACAGGGGGGACTGAAGCTTTCTTT.

This clonotype was picked up many times. The chain couples TRBV28 to TRBJ2-7; D is perhaps TRBD2 (6 bases). The CDR3 covers 14 residues. The V gene lost 4 bases and the J gene lost 0 bases, with 10 bases spanning the gap. Germline V gene sequence: CDR1 MDHEN, CDR2 SYDVKM. This CDR3 reads CASSSLANSYEQYF. In nucleotides, the CDR3 is TGTGCCAGCAGTTCCCTAGCGAACTCCTACGAGCAGTACTTC.

The rearrangement joins TRBV9 to TRBJ2-3; D perhaps matches TRBD2 (6 bases). The ends were cut back, 4 bases at V and 7 bases at J, with 19 bases in the middle. This CDR3 comprises 15 residues. Germline V CDR1 and CDR2: SGDLS, YYNGEE. CDR3 in amino acids: CASSSGTLLSNTQYF. The CDR3 DNA reads as TGTGCCAGCAGCTCCGGGACTCTTCTCAGTAATACGCAGTATTTT.

This clonotype was counted a single time. The chain combines TRBV5-5 with TRBJ2-3; 11 nucleotides agree with TRBD2. In germline, CDR1 is SGHKS, CDR2 YYEKEE (reference sequence). The ends lost 0 bases at V and 5 bases at J; junction bases unmatched: 5. The CDR3 loop spans 16 amino acids. This CDR3 is CASSLGLAGKRDTQYF. The CDR3 DNA sequence: TGTGCCAGCAGCTTGGGACTAGCGGGAAAGAGAGATACGCAGTATTTT.

This clonotype was detected many times. This chain links TRBV5-1 with TRBJ1-1, with a tentative D call TRBD1 (5 bases). Germline lookup yields CDR1 SGHRS and CDR2 YFSETQ. Deletions cut 2 bases from V and 1 base from J, with 21 bases between. CDR3 length: 18 amino acids. The CDR3 loop reads CASSFSGTASRRNTEAFF. The DNA for the CDR3 is TGCGCCAGCAGCTTCTCCGGGACCGCGTCAAGAAGGAACACTGAAGCTTTCTTT.

This clonotype was recorded a few times. V usage is TRBV24-1 and J usage is TRBJ2-7; the D is unclear. CDR1 KGHDR and CDR2 SFDVKD come from the germline V gene. The CDR3 runs 12 residues. V was pared by 3 bases and J by 4 bases, with 6 bases between. The CDR3 region is CATSDRRYEQYF. CDR3 sequence (DNA): TGTGCCACCAGTGATCGGCGGTACGAGCAGTACTTC.

This clonotype was detected ten times or more. The chain couples TRBV6-2 or TRBV6-3 to TRBJ1-5; D gene ambiguous. Germline assignment: CDR1 MNHEY and CDR2 SVGEGT. Between the trimmed V and J ends, which lost 4 bases and 0 bases, there was a span of 7 bases. This CDR3 has 14 amino acids. The CDR3 nucleotides are TGTGCCAGCAGTTGGCCAGATAGCAATCAGCCCCAGCATTTT. This gives the protein CASSWPDSNQPQHF.

In this sample, this clonotype turned up a few times. This sequence joins TRBV30 and TRBJ2-1; the D is unclear. This CDR3 is 12 amino acids long. CDR1 GTSNPN and CDR2 SVGIG come from the germline V gene (reference sequence). V was trimmed by 0 bases and J by 9 bases, leaving 9 bases between them. CDR3 amino acids: CAWSVGLGEQFF. The CDR3, as DNA: TGTGCCTGGAGTGTCGGCCTAGGTGAGCAGTTCTTC.

There are many counts of this clonotype. The rearrangement joins TRBV11-2 to TRBJ2-5; D is uncertain. The CDR3 loop spans 15 amino acids. CDR1 SGHAT and CDR2 FQNNGV come from the germline V gene. V gave up 1 base and J gave up 5 bases, with 14 bases separating them. As DNA, the CDR3 is TGTGCCAGCAGCTTAGTATTTCCACCCGGGGAGACCCAGTACTTC. This codes for CASSLVFPPGETQYF.

The chain joins TRBV18 to TRBJ1-1; D is unclear. CDR1 KGHSH and CDR2 LQKENI come from the germline V gene. The CDR3 totals 15 residues. Trimming stripped 1 base from V and 2 bases from J, with 11 bases between. CDR3 sequence reads: CASSPQGVSNTEAFF. The DNA of the CDR3 is TGTGCCAGCTCACCACAAGGAGTAAGCAACACTGAAGCTTTCTTT.

This chain uses TRBV6-1 with TRBJ2-7; 7 positions agree with TRBD2. This CDR3 is built from 13 residues. Germline CDR1 reads MNHNS; CDR2 reads SASEGT. The J segment lost 7 bases and the V segment lost 6 bases, leaving 9 bases of the junction unmatched. The CDR3 coding sequence is TGTGCCAGCAGCTCTGGCGGGAGTGGGGAGCAGTACTTC. The encoded protein is CASSSGGSGEQYF.

At least ten counts were recorded for this clonotype. V gene TRBV10-1 combines with J gene TRBJ2-7; D is undetermined. The germline V and J ends were trimmed by 0 bases and 0 bases, with 6 bases remaining between them. Germline V gives CDR1 WNHNN, CDR2 SYGVQD (reference sequence). The CDR3 is 14 amino acids. DNA of the CDR3: TGCGCCAGCAGTGAGTCTTACAGCTCCTACGAGCAGTACTTC. Its translation: CASSESYSSYEQYF.

The table lists this clonotype with many counts. V gene TRBV28 combines with J gene TRBJ1-2, with TRBD1 matching over 7 bases. The trim removed 8 bases at V and 1 base at J, leaving 10 bases unmatched. This CDR3 comprises 15 residues. Germline assignment: CDR1 MDHEN and CDR2 SYDVKM. The CDR3 protein is CASCSGTANNYGYTF. In DNA form, the CDR3 reads TGTGCCAGCTGTTCCGGGACAGCGAATAACTATGGCTACACCTTC.